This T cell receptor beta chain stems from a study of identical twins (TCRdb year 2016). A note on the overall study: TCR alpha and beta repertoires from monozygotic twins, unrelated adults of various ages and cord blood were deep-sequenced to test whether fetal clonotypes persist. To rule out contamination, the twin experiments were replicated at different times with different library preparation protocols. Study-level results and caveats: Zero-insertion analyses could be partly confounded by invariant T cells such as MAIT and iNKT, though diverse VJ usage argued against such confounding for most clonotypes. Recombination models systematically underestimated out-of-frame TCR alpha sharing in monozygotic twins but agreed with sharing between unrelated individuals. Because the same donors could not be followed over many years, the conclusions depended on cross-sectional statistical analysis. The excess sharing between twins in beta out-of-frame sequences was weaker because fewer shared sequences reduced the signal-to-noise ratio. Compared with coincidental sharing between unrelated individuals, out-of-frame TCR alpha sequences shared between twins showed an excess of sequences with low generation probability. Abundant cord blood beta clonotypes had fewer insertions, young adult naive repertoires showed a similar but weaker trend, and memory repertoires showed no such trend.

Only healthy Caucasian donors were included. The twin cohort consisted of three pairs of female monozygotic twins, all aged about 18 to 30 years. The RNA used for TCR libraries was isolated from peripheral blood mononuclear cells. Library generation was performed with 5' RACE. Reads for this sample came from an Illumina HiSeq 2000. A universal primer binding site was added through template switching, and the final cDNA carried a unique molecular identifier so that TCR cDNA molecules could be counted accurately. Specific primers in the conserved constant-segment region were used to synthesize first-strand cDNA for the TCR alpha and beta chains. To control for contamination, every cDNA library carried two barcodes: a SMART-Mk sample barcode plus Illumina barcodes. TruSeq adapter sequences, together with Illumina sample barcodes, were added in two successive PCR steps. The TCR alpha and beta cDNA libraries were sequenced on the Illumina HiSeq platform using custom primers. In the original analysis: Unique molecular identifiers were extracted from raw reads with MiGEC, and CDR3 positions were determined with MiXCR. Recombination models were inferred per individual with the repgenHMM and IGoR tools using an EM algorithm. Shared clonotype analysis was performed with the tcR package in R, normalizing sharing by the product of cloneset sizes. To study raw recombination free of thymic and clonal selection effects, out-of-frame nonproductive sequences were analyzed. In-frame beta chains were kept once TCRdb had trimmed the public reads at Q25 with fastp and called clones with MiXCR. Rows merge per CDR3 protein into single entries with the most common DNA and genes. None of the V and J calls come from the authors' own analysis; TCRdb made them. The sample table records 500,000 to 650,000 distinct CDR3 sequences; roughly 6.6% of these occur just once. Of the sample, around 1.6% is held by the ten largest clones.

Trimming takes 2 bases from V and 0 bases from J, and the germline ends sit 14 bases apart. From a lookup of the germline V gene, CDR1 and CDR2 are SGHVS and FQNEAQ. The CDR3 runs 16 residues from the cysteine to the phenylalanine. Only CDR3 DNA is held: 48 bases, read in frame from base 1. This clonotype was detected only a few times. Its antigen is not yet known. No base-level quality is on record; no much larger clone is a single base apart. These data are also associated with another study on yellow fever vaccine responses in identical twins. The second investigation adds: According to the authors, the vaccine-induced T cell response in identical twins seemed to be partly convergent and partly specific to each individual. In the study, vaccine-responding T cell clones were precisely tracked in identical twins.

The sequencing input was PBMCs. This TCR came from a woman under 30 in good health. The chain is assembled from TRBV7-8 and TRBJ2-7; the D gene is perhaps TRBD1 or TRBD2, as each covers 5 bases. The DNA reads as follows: TGTGCCAGCAGCTTAAATCTTTGGGGGTCCTCCTACGAGCAGTACTTC. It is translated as CASSLNLWGSSYEQYF. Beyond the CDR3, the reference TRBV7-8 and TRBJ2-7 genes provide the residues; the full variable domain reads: GAGVSQSPRYKVAKRGQDVALRCDPISGHVSLFWYQQALGQGPEFLTYFQNEAQLDKSGLPSDRFFAERPEGSVSTLKIQRTQQEDSAVYLCASSLNLWGSSYEQYFGPGTRLTVT.